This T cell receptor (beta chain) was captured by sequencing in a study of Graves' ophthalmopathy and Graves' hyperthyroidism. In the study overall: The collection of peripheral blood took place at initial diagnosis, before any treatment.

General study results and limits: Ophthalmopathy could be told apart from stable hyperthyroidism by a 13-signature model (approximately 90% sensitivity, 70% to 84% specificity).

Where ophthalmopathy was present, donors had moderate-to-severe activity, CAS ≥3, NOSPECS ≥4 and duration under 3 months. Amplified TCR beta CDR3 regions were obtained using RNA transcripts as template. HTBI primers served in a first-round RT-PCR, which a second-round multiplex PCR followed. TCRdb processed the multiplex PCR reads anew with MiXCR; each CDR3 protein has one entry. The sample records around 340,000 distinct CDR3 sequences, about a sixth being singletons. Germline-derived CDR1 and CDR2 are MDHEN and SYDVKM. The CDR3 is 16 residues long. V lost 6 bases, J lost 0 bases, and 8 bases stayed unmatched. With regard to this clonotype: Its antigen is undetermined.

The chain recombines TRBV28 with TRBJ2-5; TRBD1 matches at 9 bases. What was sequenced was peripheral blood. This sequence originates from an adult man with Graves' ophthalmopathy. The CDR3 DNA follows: TGTGCCAGCAGCGGGCCGACAGGGGGTTACCAAGAGACCCAGTACTTC. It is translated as CASSGPTGGYQETQYF. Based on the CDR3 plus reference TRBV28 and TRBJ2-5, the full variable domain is DVKVTQSSRYLVKRTGEKVFLECVQDMDHENMFWYRQDPGLGLRLIYFSYDVKMKEKGDIPEGYSVSREKKERFSLILESASTNQTSMYLCASSGPTGGYQETQYFGPGTRLLVL.